The rows below give T cell receptor beta chains drawn from one sample of a study of T cells in Graves' hyperthyroidism and ophthalmopathy. TCRdb reprocessed the multiplex PCR reads via MiXCR and lists one record per CDR3 protein. The profile shows under 350,000 distinct CDR3 sequences, more than 15% of them singletons. Input material: blood. The receptors were sampled from a woman aged 60 to 75 with Graves' ophthalmopathy. The CDR3 runs from the conserved cysteine through the conserved F or W. D genes are given only for firm matches. The listing skips clone size in some rows; elsewhere it reads once, few, many or a size class.

cdr3_aa: CASSQDRGDRRQYF; cdr3_nt: TGCGCCAGCAGCCAAGATAGGGGTGATCGAAGGCAGTACTTC; d_call: NA; clone_size: NA; cdr3_length: 14; j_call: TRBJ2-7; v_call: TRBV4-1
cdr3_aa: CASSVEVTALYGYTF; cdr3_nt: TGTGCCAGCAGCGTAGAAGTGACAGCGCTCTATGGCTACACCTTC; d_call: NA; clone_size: NA; cdr3_length: 15; j_call: TRBJ1-2; v_call: TRBV9
cdr3_aa: CASSIGGLALKQFF; cdr3_nt: TGTGCCAGTAGTATAGGGGGACTAGCCTTAAAGCAGTTCTTC; d_call: TRBD2; clone_size: NA; cdr3_length: 14; j_call: TRBJ2-1; v_call: TRBV19
cdr3_aa: CASSSQQGLRINTEAFF; cdr3_nt: TGCGCCAGCAGCTCGCAACAGGGGTTAAGGATCAACACTGAAGCTTTCTTT; d_call: TRBD1; clone_size: many; cdr3_length: 17; j_call: TRBJ1-1; v_call: TRBV5-1
cdr3_aa: CASSLAQDRPSTDTQYF; cdr3_nt: TGTGCCAGCAGCTTAGCGCAGGACAGGCCTAGCACAGATACGCAGTATTTT; d_call: TRBD1; clone_size: NA; cdr3_length: 17; j_call: TRBJ2-3; v_call: TRBV7-9
cdr3_aa: CSARDRRGSGNTIYF; cdr3_nt: TGCAGTGCTAGAGATCGTCGGGGCTCTGGAAACACCATATATTTT; d_call: NA; clone_size: many; cdr3_length: 15; j_call: TRBJ1-3; v_call: TRBV20-1
cdr3_aa: CASSEALRGVDTQYF; cdr3_nt: TGTGCCAGCAGTGAAGCGCTTCGGGGGGTAGATACGCAGTATTTT; d_call: TRBD2; clone_size: many; cdr3_length: 15; j_call: TRBJ2-3; v_call: TRBV2
cdr3_aa: CSARDPPKMTGGYSPLHF; cdr3_nt: TGCAGTGCTAGAGATCCCCCCAAGATGACAGGGGGTTATTCACCCCTCCACTTT; d_call: TRBD1; clone_size: many; cdr3_length: 18; j_call: TRBJ1-6; v_call: TRBV20-1
cdr3_aa: CASSLAGDTPYEQYF; cdr3_nt: TGTGCCAGCAGCTTAGCCGGGGACACTCCCTACGAGCAGTACTTC; d_call: NA; clone_size: many; cdr3_length: 15; j_call: TRBJ2-7; v_call: TRBV7-2
cdr3_aa: CASSRDSISYEQYF; cdr3_nt: TGTGCCAGCAGCCGGGACTCCATCTCCTACGAGCAGTACTTC; d_call: NA; clone_size: many; cdr3_length: 14; j_call: TRBJ2-7; v_call: TRBV3-1